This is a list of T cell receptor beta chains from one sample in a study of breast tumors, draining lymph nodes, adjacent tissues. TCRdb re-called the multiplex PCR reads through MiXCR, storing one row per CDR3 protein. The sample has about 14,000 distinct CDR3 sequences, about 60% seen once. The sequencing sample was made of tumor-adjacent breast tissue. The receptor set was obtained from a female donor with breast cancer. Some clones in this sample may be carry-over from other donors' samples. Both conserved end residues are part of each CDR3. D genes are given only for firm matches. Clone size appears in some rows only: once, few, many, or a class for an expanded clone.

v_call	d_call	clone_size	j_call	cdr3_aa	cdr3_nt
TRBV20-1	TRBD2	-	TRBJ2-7	CSARERLAAPEQYF	TGCAGTGCTAGGGAGAGACTAGCGGCCCCCGAGCAGTACTTC
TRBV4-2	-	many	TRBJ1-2	CASSQDRTALGYTF	TGTGCCAGCAGCCAAGATAGGACCGCGCTGGGCTACACCTTC
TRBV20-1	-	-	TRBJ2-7	CSASGKGLTYEQYF	TGCAGTGCCAGTGGCAAGGGCCTCACCTACGAGCAGTACTTC
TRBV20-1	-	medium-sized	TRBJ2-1	CSARWYNEQFF	TGCAGTGCTAGGTGGTACAATGAGCAGTTCTTC
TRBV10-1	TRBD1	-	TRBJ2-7	CASSVSLGTEAEQYF	TGCGCCAGCAGTGTGTCACTTGGGACAGAGGCCGAGCAGTACTTC
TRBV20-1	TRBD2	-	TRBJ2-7	CSAGTRTYEQYF	TGCAGTGCTGGGACTAGGACCTACGAGCAGTACTTC
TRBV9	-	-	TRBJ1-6	CASSVEARSSPLHF	TGTGCCAGCAGCGTAGAGGCAAGGAGTTCACCCCTCCACTTT
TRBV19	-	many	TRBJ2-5	CASSPSGSEVTQYF	TGTGCCAGTAGTCCAAGTGGTAGCGAAGTGACCCAGTACTTC
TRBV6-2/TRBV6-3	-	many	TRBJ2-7	CASSHSHRSVSYEQYF	TGTGCCAGCAGTCACTCCCATAGAAGTGTATCCTACGAGCAGTACTTC
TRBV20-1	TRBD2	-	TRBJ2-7	CSAFISGTYYEQYF	TGCAGTGCCTTCATTAGCGGGACGTACTACGAGCAGTACTTC
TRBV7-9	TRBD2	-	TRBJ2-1	CASSWDRGTSGRSPLGNEQFF	TGTGCCAGCAGTTGGGACAGGGGAACTAGCGGGAGGTCCCCTTTGGGGAATGAGCAGTTCTTC
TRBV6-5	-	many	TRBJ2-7	CASSPLGQREQYF	TGTGCCAGCAGTCCCCTCGGGCAGCGCGAGCAGTACTTC
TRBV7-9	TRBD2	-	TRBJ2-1	CASSLVVGSGTYNEQFF	TGTGCCAGCAGCTTAGTCGTTGGTAGCGGGACATACAATGAGCAGTTCTTC
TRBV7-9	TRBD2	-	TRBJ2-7	CASSSPTGLAGEEQYF	TGTGCCAGCAGCAGCCCCACTGGACTAGCGGGAGAGGAGCAGTACTTC
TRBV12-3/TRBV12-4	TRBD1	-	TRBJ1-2	CASSLHIGGQSGYTF	TGTGCCAGCAGCCTACACATCGGGGGACAGAGCGGCTACACCTTC
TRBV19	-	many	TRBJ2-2	CASSRGRLSTGELFF	TGTGCCAGTAGTCGCGGAAGATTGAGCACCGGGGAGCTGTTTTTT
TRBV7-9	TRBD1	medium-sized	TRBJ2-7	CASSTMLFPGQGKPYEQYF	TGTGCCAGCAGCACGATGTTATTCCCGGGACAGGGGAAACCCTACGAGCAGTACTTC
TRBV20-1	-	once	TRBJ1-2	CSAEVLGGYYTF	TGCAGTGCTGAAGTATTGGGGGGATACTACACCTTC
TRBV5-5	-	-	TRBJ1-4	CASSAPSVYNEKLFF	TGTGCCAGCAGCGCCCCTTCGGTGTATAATGAAAAACTGTTTTTT
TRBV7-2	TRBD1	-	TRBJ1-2	CASSIDRGYGYTF	TGTGCCAGCAGCATTGACAGGGGGTATGGCTACACCTTC
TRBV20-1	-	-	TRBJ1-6	CSAIHPGQGNSPLHF	TGCAGTGCAATACACCCAGGTCAGGGAAATTCACCCCTCCACTTT
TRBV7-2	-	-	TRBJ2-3	CASSLALSTDTQYF	TGTGCCAGCAGCTTAGCGCTAAGCACAGATACGCAGTATTTT
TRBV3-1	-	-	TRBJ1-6	CASSEPTGYNSPLHF	TGTGCCAGCAGCGAGCCGACGGGCTATAATTCACCCCTCCACTTT
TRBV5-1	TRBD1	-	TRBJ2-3	CASSLGQWTDTQYF	TGCGCCAGCAGCCTGGGACAGTGGACAGATACGCAGTATTTT
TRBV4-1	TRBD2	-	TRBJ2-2	CASSTLTGGVTGELFF	TGCGCCAGCAGCACTCTCACGGGAGGGGTCACCGGGGAGCTGTTTTTT
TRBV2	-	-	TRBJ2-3	CASSPVLGTTDTQYF	TGTGCCAGCAGCCCTGTTTTAGGGACCACAGATACGCAGTATTTT